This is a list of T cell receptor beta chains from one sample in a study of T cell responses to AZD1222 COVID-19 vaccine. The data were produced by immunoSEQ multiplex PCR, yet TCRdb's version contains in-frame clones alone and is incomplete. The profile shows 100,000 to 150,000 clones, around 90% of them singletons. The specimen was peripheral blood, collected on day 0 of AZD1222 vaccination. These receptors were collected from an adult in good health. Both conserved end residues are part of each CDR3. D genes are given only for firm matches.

CDR3: CASSQDRAKENEAFF
D: -
V: TRBV18

CDR3: CASSLTSTDTQYF
D: -
V: TRBV5-8

CDR3: CASSSFRAGAGNTIYF
D: -
V: TRBV6-5

CDR3: CASSLGRRGPGELFF
D: -
V: TRBV5-6

CDR3: CASGLVGERRDQPQHF
D: -
V: TRBV12-5

CDR3: CASSNGTGYEKLFF
D: TRBD1
V: TRBV7-2

CDR3: CASSFLVGGTGELFF
D: TRBD2
V: TRBV7-2

CDR3: CASMDPRVPGYTF
D: -
V: TRBV19

CDR3: CASSYSSSDTQYF
D: -
V: TRBV6-5

CDR3: CSVETVGGYTF
D: -
V: TRBV29-1

CDR3: CASSESWTGGLPEAFF
D: TRBD1
V: TRBV2

CDR3: CASSQDEARKAFF
D: -
V: TRBV3-1/TRBV3-2

CDR3: CASTSRATEAFF
D: -
V: TRBV6-5

CDR3: CASSLLSWQGMNTGELFF
D: -
V: TRBV5-4

CDR3: CASSAGGTYEQYF
D: TRBD1
V: TRBV6-2/TRBV6-3

CDR3: CASSLKTITDTQYF
D: -
V: TRBV7-9

CDR3: CASSLTGNQPQHF
D: -
V: TRBV5-1

CDR3: CASLRLAGAGNEQFF
D: TRBD2
V: TRBV6-5

CDR3: CAWSTPRISGGLTDTQYF
D: TRBD2
V: TRBV30

CDR3: CASSDQWGNQPQHF
D: -
V: TRBV6-1

CDR3: CASSESQGNTEAFF
D: -
V: TRBV10-1

CDR3: CASTGDRANSPLHF
D: TRBD1
V: TRBV11-2

CDR3: CASSQVRTAGNTIYF
D: -
V: TRBV4-3

CDR3: CASSEFDGYTF
D: -
V: TRBV6-1

CDR3: CASNYDTEAFF
D: -
V: TRBV2

CDR3: CASSLVGSTQYF
D: -
V: TRBV5-4